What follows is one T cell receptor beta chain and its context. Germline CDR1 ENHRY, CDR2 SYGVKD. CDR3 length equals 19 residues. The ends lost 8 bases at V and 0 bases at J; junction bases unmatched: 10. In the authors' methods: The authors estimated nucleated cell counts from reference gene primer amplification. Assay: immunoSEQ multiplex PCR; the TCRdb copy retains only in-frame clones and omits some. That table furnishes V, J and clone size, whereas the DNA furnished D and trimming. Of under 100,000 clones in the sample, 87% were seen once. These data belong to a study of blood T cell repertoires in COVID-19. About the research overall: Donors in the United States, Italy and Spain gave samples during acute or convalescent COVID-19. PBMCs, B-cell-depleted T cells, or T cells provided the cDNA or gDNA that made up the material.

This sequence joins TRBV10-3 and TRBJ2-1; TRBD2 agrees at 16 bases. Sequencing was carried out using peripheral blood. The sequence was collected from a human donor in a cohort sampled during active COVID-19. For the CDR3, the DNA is TGTGCCATCTCACTGGGGGGGACTAGCGGGAGGGCCTCCTACAATGAGCAGTTCTTC. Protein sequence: CAISLGGTSGRASYNEQFF.